The clone carrying this T cell receptor beta chain was seen once. Its antigen is unidentified. Time point noted: blood 2 weeks post-SBRT. Regarding treatment: 15 Gy SBRT to primary tumor, nephrectomy 4 weeks later. The patient's renal cell carcinoma had clear cell pathology. The entry originates in a study of radiation and T cells in renal cell carcinoma. Broader study findings: Without pretreatment biopsies, baseline tumor clonotype presence was undetermined. From baseline, blood top tumor clonotypes peaked at 2 weeks post-radiation.

The protocol was immunoSEQ multiplex PCR, while the TCRdb copy is restricted to in-frame clones and leaves out a portion. The sample includes 100,000 to 150,000 clones, about 81% of them seen just once. J gave up 0 bases and V 8 bases, and 10 bases lay outside the gene matches. This CDR3 has 15 residues. The receptor comes from a woman aged 55-75 years with renal cell carcinoma. The starting material was blood, obtained from a patient whose treatment included radiotherapy and nephrectomy. The rearrangement links TRBV5-3 to TRBJ1-2; 7 bases align to TRBD1. TRBV5-3 qualifies as an ORF whose function is uncertain. The CDR3 coding sequence is TGTGCCAGCAGCCCCACAGGGGAACCTAACTATGGCTACACCTTC. This encodes CASSPTGEPNYGYTF.